This T cell receptor beta chain was captured by sequencing in a study of memory CD4+ T cells and cytomegalovirus serostatus. Looking at the study overall: Donors were healthy Belgian adults, several CMV seropositive and 20 to 25 seronegative.

Study conclusions and caveats: About 40% of the roughly 160 known CMV-associated TCRbeta sequences appeared in CD4+ memory.

The sort gate was single viable CD3+CD4+CD8-CD45RO+ cells for memory CD4+ T cells. Serum IgG to CMV pp150, pp28, p38 and p52 defined serostatus. Remarks on this clone: The antigen is not known.

In the study's own analysis: Out-of-frame sequences were removed, leaving roughly 2,200,000 distinct TCRbeta sequences. This table comes from immunoSEQ multiplex PCR, and its TCRdb copy is limited to in-frame clones, with some not included. The V and J calls and clone size were taken over from that table, and D and trimming were inferred from the DNA. Of 45,000 or so clones in the sample, roughly three quarters were seen once. Germline V gene lookup returns CDR1 MNHEY and CDR2 SVGAGI. The CDR3 sequence is 15 residues long. Trimming took off 6 bases at V and 4 bases at J, with 13 bases between the two ends.

Specimen: memory CD4+ T cells from blood. The receptor was derived from an adult in good health and CMV-seronegative. The rearrangement uses TRBV6-5 and TRBJ2-6; D perhaps matches TRBD1 (6 bases). The CDR3 is CASSPGALGANVLTF. In nucleotides, the CDR3 is TGTGCCAGCAGCCCAGGGGCGCTGGGGGCCAACGTCCTGACTTTC.